Below, 15 T cell receptor beta chains from the same sample are listed, as sequenced in a study of T cell changes during pregnancy in multiple sclerosis. TCRdb's table, derived via immunoSEQ multiplex PCR, lists solely in-frame clones and lacks some. The table has 25,000 to 35,000 clones, 92% seen once. Sequencing was performed on peripheral blood, taken in the first trimester of pregnancy. These TCRs come from a female donor in good health, enrolled as a control in a pregnancy study.

The rearrangement joins TRBV27 to TRBJ2-7; TRBD2 aligns across 8 bases. J lost 4 bases, V lost 2 bases, and 7 bases had no gene match. In germline, CDR1 is MNHEY, CDR2 SMNVEV (reference sequence). The CDR3 has 15 residues. The CDR3 DNA is TGTGCCAGCAGTTTACGACGGGGGGGAGGATACGAGCAGTACTTC. It specifies CASSLRRGGGYEQYF.

V and J are TRBV10-3 and TRBJ2-5, with TRBD2 as a possible D gene (6 bases). The J call may be faulty, since TRBJ2-7 better matches the DNA end. Germline V gene lookup returns CDR1 ENHRY and CDR2 SYGVKD. The CDR3 spans 13 residues. The CDR3 region has the DNA TGTGCCATCAGTGACGGGGGTCCGCACGAGCAGTACTTC. The encoded protein is CAISDGGPHEQYF.

V is TRBV2 and J is TRBJ2-2; 7 positions match TRBD1. V shed 6 bases and J 0 bases; nucleotides not matched to a gene: 10. The CDR3 has 17 residues. Germline-derived CDR1 and CDR2 are SNHLY and FYNNEI. CDR3 region: CASSPPGQRANTGELFF. The CDR3 DNA reads TGTGCCAGCAGCCCCCCGGGACAGCGAGCGAACACCGGGGAGCTGTTTTTT.

The chain links TRBV5-4 to TRBJ1-2, with D uncertain. Germline assignment: CDR1 SGHNT and CDR2 YYREEE (reference sequence). Between the trimmed V and J ends, which lost 3 bases and 5 bases, there was a span of 14 bases. This CDR3 has 14 amino acids. In DNA form, the CDR3 reads TGTGCCAGCAGCTCCATCGGACTAGGGTATGGCTACACCTTC. Protein product: CASSSIGLGYGYTF.

V usage is TRBV6-6 and J usage is TRBJ2-1; 8 bases agree with TRBD2. The junction had 8 bases not matched to a gene; V was cut back by 7 bases and J by 6 bases. This CDR3 is 14 amino acids long. Per the germline V gene, CDR1 is MNHNY and CDR2 is SVGAGI (reference sequence). The CDR3 protein is CASTSRGGINEQFF. For the CDR3, the DNA is TGTGCCAGCACCTCCCGGGGGGGAATCAATGAGCAGTTCTTC.

The chain combines TRBV29-1 with TRBJ1-1; a weak D match, TRBD1 (6 bases). CDR3 length: 12 residues. Trimming stripped 8 bases from V and 5 bases from J, with 15 bases between. From germline, CDR1 is SQVTM and CDR2 ANQGSEA. Written as DNA, the CDR3 is TGCAGCTTCCAGCAGGGGACGACTGAAGCTTTCTTT. Protein product: CSFQQGTTEAFF.

J is TRBJ2-1 and V is TRBV2; 7 bases align to TRBD2. CDR3 size: 18 residues. Losses at the gene ends were 6 bases for V and 0 bases for J; bases not matched to a gene: 14. CDR1 and CDR2 from the germline V gene are SNHLY and FYNNEI. CDR3 bases: TGTGCCAGCAGGCCCCCCGGCGGGGGTCCCAGCTCCTACAATGAGCAGTTCTTC. It translates to CASRPPGGGPSSYNEQFF.

This clone has a single count. The rearrangement joins TRBV19 to TRBJ1-5, with TRBD1 as a possible D gene (5 bases). CDR1 and CDR2 (germline): LNHDA, SQIVND (reference sequence). The V and J ends lost 5 bases and 0 bases respectively, with 11 bases between them. The CDR3 contains 15 residues. This CDR3 is CASSLGQSSNQPQHF. CDR3 coding DNA: TGTGCCAGTAGTCTGGGGCAGTCTAGCAATCAGCCCCAGCATTTT. The variable domain in full, with the rest retrieved from reference TRBV19 and TRBJ1-5, is DGGITQSPKYLFRKEGQNVTLSCEQNLNHDAMYWYRQDPGQGLRLIYYSQIVNDFQKGDIAEGYSVSREKKESFPLTVTSAQKNPTAFYLCASSLGQSSNQPQHFGDGTRLSIL.

V and J are TRBV5-5 and TRBJ2-1; TRBD2 matches at 14 bases. V dropped 5 bases and J dropped 0; count of bases not matched to a gene: 10. The CDR3 contains 19 residues. Germline loops: CDR1 SGHKS, CDR2 YYEKEE (reference sequence). DNA of the CDR3: TGTGCCAGCAGATTAGGACTAGCGGGGGGCCGGAGCTCCTACAATGAGCAGTTCTTC. This gives the protein CASRLGLAGGRSSYNEQFF. The variable domain in full, with the rest retrieved from reference TRBV5-5 and TRBJ2-1, is DAGVTQSPTHLIKTRGQQVTLRCSPISGHKSVSWYQQVLGQGPQFIFQYYEKEERGRGNFPDRFSARQFPNYSSELNVNALLLGDSALYLCASRLGLAGGRSSYNEQFFGPGTRLTVL.

This clone was seen a single time. Other DNA sequences in this sample translate to the same CDR3. The V call is TRBV5-5, the J call TRBJ2-7, with 7 bases lining up with TRBD1. The CDR3 extends over 15 amino acids. The germline V gene has CDR1 SGHKS and CDR2 YYEKEE (reference sequence). V dropped 0 bases and J dropped 3; count of bases not matched to a gene: 6. This CDR3 reads CASSLGQGIFYEQYF. For the CDR3, the DNA is TGTGCCAGCAGCTTGGGACAGGGTATCTTCTACGAGCAGTACTTC.

The chain employs TRBV4-1 and TRBJ2-7; D is ambiguous. CDR3 length equals 15 residues. V was trimmed by 4 bases and J by 3 bases, leaving 16 bases between them. Germline V gene lookup returns CDR1 MGHRA and CDR2 YSYEKL. CDR3 sequence (DNA): TGCGCCAGCAGCCCTACCGGGTCCGCCCTCTACGAGCAGTACTTC. It yields the protein CASSPTGSALYEQYF.

In its sample, this clone was seen once. The chain has TRBV6-5 and TRBJ2-2; D unclear. The CDR3 covers 12 residues. V was trimmed by 6 bases and J by 7 bases, leaving 9 bases between them. Per germline, CDR1 MNHEY and CDR2 SVGAGI. Here the CDR3 reads CASSLEVGELFF. The CDR3 region has the DNA TGTGCCAGCAGCCTCGAGGTCGGGGAGCTGTTTTTT.

This sequence joins TRBV6-4 and TRBJ1-4; 9 bases line up with TRBD1. Germline-derived CDR1 and CDR2 are MRHNA and SNTAGT. The length of the CDR3 is 16 residues. The ends lost 0 bases at V and 8 bases at J; junction bases unmatched: 7. CDR3 coding DNA: TGTGCCAGCAGTGACTCGAAGGGGACAGGGCAGGAAAAACTGTTTTTT. Amino acids: CASSDSKGTGQEKLFF.

The chain has TRBV6-5 and TRBJ2-7; D is perhaps TRBD2 (6 bases). Germline-derived CDR1 and CDR2 are MNHEY and SVGAGI. The CDR3 spans 15 residues. Trimming took off 2 bases at V and 7 bases at J, with 18 bases between the two ends. The CDR3 sequence: CASSYGAGLQREQYF. CDR3 DNA: TGTGCCAGCAGTTACGGCGCGGGACTCCAGCGGGAGCAGTACTTC.

The chain has TRBV7-9 and TRBJ2-1; 13 bases are a match to TRBD2. Trimming cost V 5 bases and J 7 bases; bases outside gene matches: 8. The CDR3 contains 16 residues. Germline lookup yields CDR1 SEHNR and CDR2 FQNEAQ (reference sequence). In DNA form, the CDR3 reads TGTGCCAGCAGCCCACTACTAGCGGGAGGGCTAAATGAGCAGTTCTTC. It encodes CASSPLLAGGLNEQFF.